This T cell receptor beta chain was documented in a study of OX40 agonist ivuxolimab in advanced cancers. Study background: Prior checkpoint blockade (anti-PD-1, anti-PD-L1 or anti-CTLA-4) was permitted; approximately 40% had it.

Systemic immunosuppression or a history of autoimmune disease excluded patients. This CDR3 region has 14 residues. Unmatched junction bases numbered 6, after V lost 5 bases and J lost 5 bases. Looked up from germline, CDR1 is LNHDA and CDR2 is SQIVND (reference sequence). Sequenced by immunoSEQ multiplex PCR; TCRdb stores in-frame clones only, minus some. The table lists some 37,000 clones, roughly 82% of them singletons. The source was CD4+ or CD8+ T cells sorted from blood, collected in a trial of the OX40 agonist ivuxolimab. This clonotype was sampled from an adult with an advanced solid tumor such as melanoma, head and neck, liver or kidney cancer. The rearrangement uses TRBV19 and TRBJ1-5, with 7 bases matching TRBD1. The DNA of the CDR3 is TGTGCCAGTAGTTTACGACAGGGACATCAGCCCCAGCATTTT. Translation: CASSLRQGHQPQHF.